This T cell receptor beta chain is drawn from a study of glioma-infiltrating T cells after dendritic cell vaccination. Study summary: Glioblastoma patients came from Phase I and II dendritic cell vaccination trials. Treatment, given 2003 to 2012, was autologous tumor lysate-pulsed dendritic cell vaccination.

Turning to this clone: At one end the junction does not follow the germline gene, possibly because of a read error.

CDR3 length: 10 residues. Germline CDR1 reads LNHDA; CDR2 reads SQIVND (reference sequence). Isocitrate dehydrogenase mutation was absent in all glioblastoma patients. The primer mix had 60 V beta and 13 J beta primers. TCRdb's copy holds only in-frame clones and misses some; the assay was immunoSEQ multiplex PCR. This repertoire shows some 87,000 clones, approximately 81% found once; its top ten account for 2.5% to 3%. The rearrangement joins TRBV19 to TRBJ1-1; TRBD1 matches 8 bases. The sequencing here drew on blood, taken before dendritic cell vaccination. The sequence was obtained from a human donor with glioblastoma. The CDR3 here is CASRQIQGAF. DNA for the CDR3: TGTGCCAGTAGGCAGATTCAGGGGGCTTTT.